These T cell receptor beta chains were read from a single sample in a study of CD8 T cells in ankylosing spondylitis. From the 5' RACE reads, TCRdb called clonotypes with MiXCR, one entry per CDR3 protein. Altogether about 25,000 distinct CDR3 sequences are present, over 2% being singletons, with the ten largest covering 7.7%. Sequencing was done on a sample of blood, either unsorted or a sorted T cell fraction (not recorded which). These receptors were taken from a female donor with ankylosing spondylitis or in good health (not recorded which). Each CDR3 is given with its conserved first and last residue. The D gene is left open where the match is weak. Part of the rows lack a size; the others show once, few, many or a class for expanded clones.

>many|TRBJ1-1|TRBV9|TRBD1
CASSLRQGNTEAFF
TGTGCCAGCAGCCTACGACAGGGGAACACTGAAGCTTTCTTT
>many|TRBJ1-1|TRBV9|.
CASSADGTFEAFF
TGTGCCAGCAGCGCCGACGGGACGTTTGAAGCTTTCTTT
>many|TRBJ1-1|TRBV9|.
CASSAGLENTEAFF
TGTGCCAGCAGCGCAGGACTGGAGAACACTGAAGCTTTCTTT
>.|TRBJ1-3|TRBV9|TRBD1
CASSKGQGNSGNTIYF
TGTGCCAGCAGCAAGGGACAGGGCAACTCTGGAAACACCATATATTTT
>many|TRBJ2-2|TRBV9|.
CASSVEVAANTGELFF
TGTGCCAGCAGTGTAGAGGTAGCGGCGAACACCGGGGAGCTGTTTTTT
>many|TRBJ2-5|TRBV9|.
CASSPRQGGQETQYF
TGTGCCAGCAGCCCCCGGCAGGGGGGACAAGAGACCCAGTACTTC
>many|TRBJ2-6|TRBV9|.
CASSGLVGSGANVLTF
TGTGCCAGCAGTGGGTTAGTGGGGTCCGGGGCCAACGTCCTGACTTTC
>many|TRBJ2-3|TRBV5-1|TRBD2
CASSLLTSGGSQFSTDTQYF
TGCGCCAGCAGCTTATTGACTAGCGGGGGCTCACAATTTAGCACAGATACGCAGTATTTT
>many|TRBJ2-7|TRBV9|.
CASSVQQGVFYEQYF
TGTGCCAGCAGCGTACAGCAGGGAGTATTCTACGAGCAGTACTTC
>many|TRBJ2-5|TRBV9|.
CASSVASGVGTQYF
TGTGCCAGCAGCGTAGCGTCCGGTGTCGGGACCCAGTACTTC
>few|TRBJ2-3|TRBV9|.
CASSVPSTDTQYF
TGTGCCAGCAGCGTACCCAGCACAGATACGCAGTATTTT
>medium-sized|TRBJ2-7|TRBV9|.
CASSDGNEQYF
TGTGCCAGCAGCGACGGTAACGAGCAGTACTTC
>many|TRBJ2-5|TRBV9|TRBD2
CASSVAGLAGKETQYF
TGTGCCAGCAGCGTCGCAGGACTAGCGGGTAAAGAGACCCAGTACTTC
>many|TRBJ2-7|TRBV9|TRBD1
CASSADRAPPNEQYF
TGTGCCAGCAGCGCGGACAGGGCTCCCCCGAACGAGCAGTACTTC
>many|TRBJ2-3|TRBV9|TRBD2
CASSPPGLAAGDTQYF
TGTGCCAGCAGCCCCCCCGGACTAGCTGCAGGGGATACGCAGTATTTT
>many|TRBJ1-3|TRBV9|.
CASSVSGSVSGNTIYF
TGTGCCAGCAGCGTTTCGGGGTCTGTTTCTGGAAACACCATATATTTT
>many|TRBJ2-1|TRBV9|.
CASVGGVDRYNEQFF
TGTGCCAGCGTCGGGGGAGTAGATCGGTACAATGAGCAGTTCTTC
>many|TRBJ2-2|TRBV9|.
CASSTRTGTGELFF
TGTGCCAGCAGCACACGAACAGGGACCGGGGAGCTGTTTTTT
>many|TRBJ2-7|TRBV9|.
CASSVGLEDEQYF
TGTGCCAGCAGCGTAGGGTTGGAGGACGAGCAGTACTTC
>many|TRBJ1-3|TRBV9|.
CASSVDGRNSGNTIYF
TGTGCCAGCAGCGTAGATGGTCGAAACTCTGGAAACACCATATATTTT
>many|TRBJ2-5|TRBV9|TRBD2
CASSARAGWYQETQYF
TGTGCCAGCAGCGCCCGAGCGGGGTGGTACCAAGAGACCCAGTACTTC
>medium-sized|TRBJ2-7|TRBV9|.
CASSVEAESYEQYF
TGTGCCAGCAGCGTAGAGGCAGAGTCCTACGAGCAGTACTTC
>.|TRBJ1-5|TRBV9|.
CASSATMSNQPQHF
TGTGCCAGCAGCGCGACGATGAGCAATCAGCCCCAGCATTTT
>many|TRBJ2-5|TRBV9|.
CASSVSRGETQYF
TGTGCCAGCAGCGTAAGCAGGGGCGAGACCCAGTACTTC
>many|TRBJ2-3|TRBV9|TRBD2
CASSLPRLAGGKGADTQYF
TGTGCCAGCAGCCTCCCCCGGCTAGCGGGGGGTAAAGGGGCAGATACGCAGTATTTT
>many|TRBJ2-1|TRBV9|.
CASSVAGLLNEQFF
TGTGCCAGCAGCGTAGCGGGGCTATTGAATGAGCAGTTCTTC
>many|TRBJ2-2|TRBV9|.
CASSVVSGNTGELFF
TGTGCCAGCAGCGTAGTGTCAGGGAACACCGGGGAGCTGTTTTTT
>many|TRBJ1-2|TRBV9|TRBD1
CASSVEGAYGYTF
TGTGCCAGCAGCGTAGAGGGGGCCTATGGCTACACCTTC
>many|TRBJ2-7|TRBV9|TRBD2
CASSVDPAGADEQYF
TGTGCCAGCAGCGTAGATCCCGCGGGAGCTGATGAGCAGTACTTC
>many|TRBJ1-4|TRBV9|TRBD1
CASSGGQGAFNEKLFF
TGTGCCAGCAGCGGGGGACAGGGGGCATTTAATGAAAAACTGTTTTTT
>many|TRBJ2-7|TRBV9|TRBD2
CASSVSGTSVYEQYF
TGTGCCAGCAGCGTATCCGGGACTAGCGTTTACGAGCAGTACTTC
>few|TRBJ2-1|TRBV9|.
CASSESRKASSYNEQFF
TGTGCCAGCAGCGAATCGCGGAAAGCTAGCTCCTACAATGAGCAGTTCTTC
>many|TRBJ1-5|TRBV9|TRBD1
CASSETGTQAQPQHF
TGTGCCAGCAGCGAGACAGGGACCCAGGCCCAGCCCCAGCATTTT
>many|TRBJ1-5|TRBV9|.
CASSVAASNQPQHF
TGTGCCAGCAGCGTAGCGGCGAGCAATCAGCCCCAGCATTTT
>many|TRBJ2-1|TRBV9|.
CASSVGNSGSYNEQFF
TGTGCCAGCAGCGTAGGAAATAGCGGTTCCTACAATGAGCAGTTCTTC
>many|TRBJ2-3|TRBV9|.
CASSVEEGARRTDTQYF
TGTGCCAGCAGCGTAGAGGAGGGGGCGCGCCGCACAGATACGCAGTATTTT
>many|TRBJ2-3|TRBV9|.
CASSAGTTQYF
TGTGCCAGCAGCGCCGGGACTACGCAGTATTTT
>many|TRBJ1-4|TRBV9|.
CASSVAPGHRDEKLFF
TGTGCCAGCAGCGTAGCCCCGGGACACCGAGATGAAAAACTGTTTTTT
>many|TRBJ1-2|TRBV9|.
CASSPRWGAEGYTF
TGTGCCAGCAGCCCTCGGTGGGGGGCTGAGGGCTACACCTTC
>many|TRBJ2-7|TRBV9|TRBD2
CASSVLGASGSGEQYF
TGTGCCAGCAGCGTCCTTGGGGCGAGCGGGAGTGGCGAGCAGTACTTC
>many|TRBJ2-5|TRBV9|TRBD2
CASSASGRDQETQYF
TGTGCCAGCAGCGCTAGCGGGAGGGACCAAGAGACCCAGTACTTC
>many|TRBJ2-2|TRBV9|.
CASSVYPTKIGELFF
TGTGCCAGCAGCGTATACCCAACAAAAATCGGGGAGCTGTTTTTT
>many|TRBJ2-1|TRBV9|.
CASDRLGGGPGGQFF
TGTGCCAGCGACCGTTTAGGGGGAGGGCCGGGGGGGCAGTTCTTC
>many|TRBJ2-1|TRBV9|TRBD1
CASSVGTGEGEQFF
TGTGCCAGCAGCGTGGGGACAGGGGAGGGTGAGCAGTTCTTC
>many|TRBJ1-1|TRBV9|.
CASSLGANTEAFF
TGTGCCAGCAGTCTAGGAGCGAACACTGAAGCTTTCTTT
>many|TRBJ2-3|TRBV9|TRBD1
CASSVLDRASTDTQYF
TGTGCCAGCAGCGTATTGGACAGGGCTAGCACAGATACGCAGTATTTT
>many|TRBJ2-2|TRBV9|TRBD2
CASSVAASGGYTGELFF
TGTGCCAGCAGCGTAGCGGCTAGCGGGGGATACACCGGGGAGCTGTTTTTT
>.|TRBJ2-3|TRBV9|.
CASSVGGGRGTDTQYF
TGTGCCAGCAGCGTAGGGGGGGGCCGTGGCACAGATACGCAGTATTTT
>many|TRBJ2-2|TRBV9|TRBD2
CASSVTGTSTGELFF
TGTGCCAGCAGCGTAACCGGGACTAGCACCGGGGAGCTGTTTTTT
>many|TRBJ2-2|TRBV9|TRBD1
CASSIRDRGPGELFF
TGTGCCAGCAGCATCCGGGACAGGGGCCCCGGGGAGCTGTTTTTT
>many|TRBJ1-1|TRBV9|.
CASSVAGGGAATEAFF
TGTGCCAGCAGCGTAGCGGGGGGAGGCGCGGCGACTGAAGCTTTCTTT
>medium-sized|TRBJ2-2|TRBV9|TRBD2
CASSVGAGVSTGELFF
TGTGCCAGCAGCGTAGGGGCGGGAGTATCCACCGGGGAGCTGTTTTTT
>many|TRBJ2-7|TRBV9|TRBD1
CASSVDGQGDEQYF
TGTGCCAGCAGCGTAGATGGACAGGGGGACGAGCAGTACTTC
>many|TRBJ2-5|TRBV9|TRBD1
CASSRTGGQETQYF
TGTGCCAGCAGCCGGACAGGGGGGCAAGAGACCCAGTACTTC